The clone carrying this T cell receptor (beta chain) was counted between two and nine times. This sample stems from a study of T-cell reconstitution after alpha-beta-depleted transplantation in children. Germline CDR1 is MNHEY and CDR2 is SVGAGI. The V gene lost 4 bases and the J gene lost 3 bases, with 13 bases spanning the gap. The CDR3 covers 14 residues. This sample's TCRbeta library carried unique molecular identifier barcodes. TCRdb re-analysed the PCR reads in MiXCR, keeping a single row per CDR3 protein. The sample yields 330,000 or so distinct CDR3 sequences, 10% to 13% seen once. This sequence joins TRBV6-5 and TRBJ2-7; either TRBD1 or TRBD2 may fit D (5 bases each). This TCR was recovered from a human donor who donated a stem cell graft to a child with acute lymphoblastic leukemia. The specimen comprised PBMCs from the stem cell graft donor, sampled from the stem cell graft. The CDR3 reads CASSSPGRIYEQYF. DNA for the CDR3: TGTGCCAGCAGTTCCCCGGGACGGATCTACGAGCAGTACTTC.